The present T cell receptor (beta chain) was sequenced within a study of blood T cell repertoires in COVID-19. In the study overall: COVID-19 samples collected from the United States, Italy and Spain covered acute and convalescent phases.

The V segment lost 2 bases and the J segment 4 bases; nucleotides outside the gene matches: 7. The CDR3 sequence is 15 residues long. CDR1 and CDR2 (germline): LNHNV, YYDKDF (reference sequence). Source study methods: The assay estimated nucleated cells by amplifying reference gene primers. This table comes from immunoSEQ multiplex PCR, and its TCRdb copy is limited to in-frame clones, with some not included. That table furnishes V, J and clone size, whereas the DNA furnished D and trimming. The repertoire holds 95,000 to 150,000 clones, with 90% as singletons. This clone has just one count. Sequenced sample: peripheral blood. This chain uses TRBV15 with TRBJ1-2; 7 nucleotides agree with TRBD1. This clonotype was sampled from an older woman with COVID-19, enrolled during active disease. CDR3 region: CATSRLGTELYGYTF. CDR3 nucleotide sequence: TGTGCCACCAGCAGACTCGGGACAGAACTCTATGGCTACACCTTC.